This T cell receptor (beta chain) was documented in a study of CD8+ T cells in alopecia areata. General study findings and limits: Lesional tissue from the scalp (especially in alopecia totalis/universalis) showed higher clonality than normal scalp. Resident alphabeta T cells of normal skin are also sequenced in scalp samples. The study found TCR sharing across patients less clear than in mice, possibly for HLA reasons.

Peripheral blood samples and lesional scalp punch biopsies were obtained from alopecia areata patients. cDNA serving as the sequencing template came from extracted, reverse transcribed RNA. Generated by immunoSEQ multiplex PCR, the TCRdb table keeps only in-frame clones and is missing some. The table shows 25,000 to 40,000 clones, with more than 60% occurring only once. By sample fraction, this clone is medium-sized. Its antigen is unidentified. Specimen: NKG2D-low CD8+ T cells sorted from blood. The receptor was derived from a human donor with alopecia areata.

CDR3 DNA: TGTGCCAGCAGTGAAGGAGCGGGAGGCACAGATACGCAGTATTTT. Amino acids: CASSEGAGGTDTQYF. The chain couples TRBV6-4 to TRBJ2-3; 8 nucleotides line up with TRBD2. Germline-derived CDR1 and CDR2 are MRHNA and SNTAGT. This CDR3 has 15 amino acids. V lost 3 bases, J lost 1 base, and 3 bases stayed unmatched.